This passage covers 32 T cell receptor beta chains from one sample sequenced in a study of control samples from healthy donors and cancer patients. The repertoire was sequenced with immunoSEQ multiplex PCR; TCRdb's copy has only in-frame clones and lacks some. The data show 150,000 to 200,000 clones, around 90% seen once. Sequencing was performed on blood. The receptors here all came from a woman in her 50s in good health.

This clone was picked up one time. This chain links TRBV21-1 with TRBJ2-3; TRBD2 was called by the table and not checked on the DNA. TRBV21-1 is flagged as a pseudogene. This CDR3 spans 19 amino acids. CDR3 DNA: TGTGCCAGCCCTCAAGGAGTAGCGGGGGGGCAAATGAGCACAGATACGCAGTATTTT. Its translation is CASPQGVAGGQMSTDTQYF.

The chain is built from TRBV7-2 and TRBJ1-1, with D possibly being TRBD1 (5 bases). The V gene lost 5 bases and the J gene lost 1 base, with 17 bases spanning the gap. Germline values: CDR1 SGHTA, CDR2 FQGNSA. CDR3 length: 16 amino acids. The CDR3 DNA follows: TGTGCCAGCAGCCGTGCGGGGGACCGACGGAACACTGAAGCTTTCTTT. It encodes CASSRAGDRRNTEAFF. Full variable domain (remainder filled in from reference TRBV7-2 and TRBJ1-1): GAGVSQSPSNKVTEKGKDVELRCDPISGHTALYWYRQSLGQGLEFLIYFQGNSAPDKSGLPSDRFSAERTGGSVSTLTIQRTQQEDSAVYLCASSRAGDRRNTEAFFGQGTRLTVV.

The gene calls are TRBV28 and TRBJ2-7; D may be TRBD2 (5 bases). Trimming left V 2 bases short and J 4 bases short, with 18 bases between. Germline V CDR1 and CDR2: MDHEN, SYDVKM. The CDR3 contains 16 residues. This CDR3 reads CASSLGGLGSRYEQYF. In DNA form, the CDR3 reads TGTGCCAGCAGTTTAGGCGGGTTAGGCAGCCGATACGAGCAGTACTTC.

A single count supports this clone. V and J are TRBV7-9 and TRBJ1-2; 8 nucleotides align to TRBD1. J was trimmed by 3 bases and V by 5 bases; bases with no gene match: 11. CDR3 size: 16 residues. Germline V gene data show CDR1 as SEHNR and CDR2 as FQNEAQ (reference sequence). This CDR3 reads CASSTTVQGAYYGYTF. The CDR3 nucleotides are TGTGCCAGCAGCACTACGGTGCAGGGGGCTTACTATGGCTACACCTTC.

This clone was observed once. V usage is TRBV30 and J usage is TRBJ2-1; the match to TRBD2 covers 13 bases. This CDR3 spans 13 amino acids. From germline, CDR1 is GTSNPN and CDR2 SVGIG (reference sequence). V trimming: 7 bases; J trimming: 9 bases; junction bases outside the gene matches: 6. The CDR3 loop reads CASGLAGVSEQFF. CDR3 nucleotides: TGTGCCTCTGGACTAGCGGGAGTGAGTGAGCAGTTCTTC.

The V and J genes are TRBV3-1 (or the pseudogene TRBV3-2) and TRBJ2-2; no reliable D call. V lost 4 bases, J lost 7 bases, and 10 bases lay in between. The CDR3 runs 13 residues. Germline CDR1 and CDR2: LGHDT and YNNKEL (reference sequence). CDR3 nucleotides: TGTGCCAGCAGCCGCGCCCTAGGCGGGGAGCTGTTTTTT. This translates into CASSRALGGELFF.

The chain has TRBV5-5 and TRBJ2-7, with TRBD1 identical over 8 bases. CDR3 size: 15 residues. Looked up from germline, CDR1 is SGHKS and CDR2 is YYEKEE (reference sequence). J gave up 2 bases and V 4 bases, and 8 bases lay outside the gene matches. CDR3 loop: CASSGGQGFTYEQYF. In DNA form, the CDR3 reads TGTGCCAGCAGCGGCGGACAGGGTTTCACCTACGAGCAGTACTTC.

This rearrangement joins TRBV5-6 to TRBJ1-2, with a weak D call TRBD1 (6 bases). The CDR3 covers 15 residues. Germline loops: CDR1 SGHDT, CDR2 YYEEEE. V gave up 2 bases and J gave up 4 bases, with 15 bases separating them. CDR3 coding DNA: TGTGCCAGCAGCTTTAGGGGGTCCCCTTCCTATGGCTACACCTTC. It encodes CASSFRGSPSYGYTF.

The V and J genes are TRBV19 and TRBJ1-5; 9 bases are a match to TRBD1. This CDR3 region has 14 residues. The ends lost 4 bases at V and 9 bases at J; junction bases unmatched: 7. CDR1 is LNHDA and CDR2 is SQIVND in the germline V gene (reference sequence). CDR3 in amino acids: CASSRDRAQGPQHF. In DNA, the CDR3 is TGTGCCAGTAGTAGGGACAGGGCTCAAGGGCCCCAGCATTTT.

The J gene is TRBJ2-2, the V gene TRBV19, with D uncertain. Germline V lookup: CDR1 LNHDA, CDR2 SQIVND (reference sequence). Trimming pared 10 bases from V and 6 bases from J, leaving 12 bases between. The CDR3 extends over 12 amino acids. The CDR3 nucleotides are TGTGCCACCCGCATTGGGTCCGGGGAGCTGTTTTTT. It codes for CATRIGSGELFF. The full variable domain, with the rest looked up from reference TRBV19 and TRBJ2-2, is DGGITQSPKYLFRKEGQNVTLSCEQNLNHDAMYWYRQDPGQGLRLIYYSQIVNDFQKGDIAEGYSVSREKKESFPLTVTSAQKNPTAFYLCATRIGSGELFFGEGSRLTVL.

J is TRBJ2-2 and V is TRBV9; possible D gene TRBD2, 5 bases. Germline V gene sequence: CDR1 SGDLS, CDR2 YYNGEE. V lost 0 bases, J lost 0 bases, and 9 bases lay in between. The CDR3 runs to 16 residues. The CDR3 sequence is CASSVGRGTNTGELFF. As DNA, the CDR3 is TGTGCCAGCAGCGTAGGGAGAGGGACGAACACCGGGGAGCTGTTTTTT.

This rearrangement joins TRBV2 to TRBJ2-3, with D perhaps TRBD1 (5 bases). The CDR3 contains 15 residues. V was pared by 4 bases and J by 1 base, with 12 bases between. Germline V gene lookup returns CDR1 SNHLY and CDR2 FYNNEI. The CDR3 protein is CASSAARGGTDTQYF. CDR3 nucleotides: TGTGCCAGCAGTGCTGCAAGGGGCGGCACAGATACGCAGTATTTT.

This sequence joins TRBV28 and TRBJ1-4; 8 bases are a match to TRBD1. V trimming: 5 bases; J trimming: 6 bases; junction bases outside the gene matches: 8. Looked up from germline, CDR1 is MDHEN and CDR2 is SYDVKM. CDR3 length: 15 residues. The CDR3 DNA reads as TGTGCCAGCAGTGAGACCGGACAGGGTGATGAAAAACTGTTTTTT. Its translation is CASSETGQGDEKLFF.

The chain links TRBV19 to TRBJ1-1, with D possibly TRBD1 on 6 matching bases. The V gene's germline CDR1 is LNHDA and CDR2 SQIVND (reference sequence). This CDR3 spans 13 amino acids. Trimming removed 8 bases at V and 0 bases at J, with 10 bases between. This CDR3 is CASRDKMNTEAFF. The DNA for the CDR3 is TGTGCCAGTCGGGACAAAATGAACACTGAAGCTTTCTTT.

The rearrangement joins TRBV20-1 to TRBJ2-3, with TRBD2 matching 7 bases. Germline V CDR1 and CDR2: DFQATT, SNEGSKA (reference sequence). Germline trimming cut 3 bases from V and 5 bases from J; bases unmatched to any gene: 2. This CDR3 comprises 12 residues. As DNA, the CDR3 is TGCAGTGCTAGTGGGGGGGGAGATACGCAGTATTTT. As protein: CSASGGGDTQYF.

The rearrangement links TRBV6-2 or TRBV6-3 to TRBJ1-5, with unresolved D. Germline V gene data show CDR1 as MNHEY and CDR2 as SVGEGT. Trimming took off 2 bases at V and 4 bases at J, with 6 bases between the two ends. The CDR3 runs 13 residues. Written as DNA, the CDR3 is TGTGCCAGCAGTTACCTGCGTAATCAGCCCCAGCATTTT. It yields the protein CASSYLRNQPQHF.

This clone showed up just once. This chain uses TRBV29-1 with TRBJ2-1; tentatively, D is TRBD2 (5 bases). There are 14 residues in the CDR3. From germline, CDR1 is SQVTM and CDR2 ANQGSEA. Deletions cut 7 bases from V and 8 bases from J, with 21 bases between. CDR3 in amino acids: CSAHGLASYHEQFF. In DNA, the CDR3 is TGCAGCGCCCATGGACTGGCAAGTTACCATGAGCAGTTCTTC.

V gene TRBV24-1 combines with J gene TRBJ1-1, with 9 bases aligning to TRBD1. Germline V gives CDR1 KGHDR, CDR2 SFDVKD. Germline trimming cut 12 bases from V and 0 bases from J; bases unmatched to any gene: 4. This CDR3 is built from 13 residues. The CDR3 spells CAAQGAMNTEAFF. The CDR3 coding sequence is TGTGCCGCACAGGGGGCTATGAACACTGAAGCTTTCTTT.

This chain uses TRBV5-8 with TRBJ2-3, with TRBD2 matching over 7 bases. V lost 4 bases and J lost 1; bases outside the gene matches: 3. Germline CDR1 SGHTS, CDR2 YDEGEE. This CDR3 region has 14 residues. CDR3 nucleotides: TGTGCCAGCAGCCCAGGACTAGGCACAGATACGCAGTATTTT. Its protein product is CASSPGLGTDTQYF.

This clone occurred once. The chain uses TRBV9 and TRBJ1-3, with no clear D. Trimming pared 3 bases from V and 2 bases from J, leaving 15 bases between. Looked up from germline, CDR1 is SGDLS and CDR2 is YYNGEE. The CDR3 contains 16 residues. CDR3: CASSAPGRQAGNTIYF. In DNA form, the CDR3 reads TGTGCCAGCAGCGCGCCGGGTAGGCAGGCTGGAAACACCATATATTTT.

This chain uses TRBV30 with TRBJ1-5; D is perhaps TRBD1 (5 bases). V gave up 3 bases and J gave up 4 bases, with 10 bases separating them. The CDR3 extends over 13 amino acids. Germline lookup yields CDR1 GTSNPN and CDR2 SVGIG (reference sequence). The CDR3, as DNA: TGTGCCTGGAGCCCTTCAGGGAATCAGCCCCAGCATTTT. As protein: CAWSPSGNQPQHF.

The chain is built from TRBV28 and TRBJ2-7; 7 bases are shared with TRBD2. Trimming took 3 bases from V and 2 from J; bases not matched to a gene: 7. This CDR3 contains 15 residues. The germline CDR1 and CDR2 sequences are MDHEN and SYDVKM. As DNA, the CDR3 is TGTGCCAGCAGTTTTGGGGGGGGGACCACCTACGAGCAGTACTTC. Translation gives CASSFGGGTTYEQYF.

The J gene is TRBJ1-2, the V gene TRBV11-2; D gene unclear. Per the germline V gene, CDR1 is SGHAT and CDR2 is FQNNGV. V was shortened by 2 bases and J by 6 bases, with 4 bases between the two germline ends. The CDR3 length is 11 residues. Here the CDR3 reads CASSLIDGYTF. Here the CDR3 DNA reads TGTGCCAGCAGCTTAATCGATGGCTACACCTTC. Filled out from reference TRBV11-2 and TRBJ1-2, the complete variable domain reads EAGVAQSPRYKIIEKRQSVAFWCNPISGHATLYWYQQILGQGPKLLIQFQNNGVVDDSQLPKDRFSAERLKGVDSTLKIQPAKLEDSAVYLCASSLIDGYTFGSGTRLTVV.

The DNA for the CDR3 is TGTGCCAGCAGCTCCATGGGACAACAAGCTTTCTTT. Its protein product is CASSSMGQQAFF. V usage is TRBV7-9 and J usage is TRBJ1-1; D might be TRBD1 (6 bases). V lost 4 bases to trimming and J lost 9 bases, with 12 bases between them. The CDR3 has 12 amino acids. The germline V gene has CDR1 SEHNR and CDR2 FQNEAQ (reference sequence).

Only a few counts were recorded for this clone. This chain uses TRBV6-2 or TRBV6-3 with TRBJ1-2; D gene unclear. The V and J ends lost 5 bases and 0 bases respectively, with 7 bases between them. Germline V gene sequence: CDR1 MNHEY, CDR2 SVGEGT. The CDR3 totals 13 residues. The CDR3: CASSPWANYGYTF. The CDR3 region has the DNA TGTGCCAGCAGTCCCTGGGCTAACTATGGCTACACCTTC.

The chain recombines TRBV7-2 with TRBJ1-5; 7 bases line up with TRBD1. This CDR3 has 15 amino acids. The V segment lost 4 bases and the J segment 7 bases; nucleotides outside the gene matches: 10. Germline values: CDR1 SGHTA, CDR2 FQGNSA. The CDR3, as DNA: TGTGCCAGCAGCTACCTGACAGGGCGGTCCCAGCCCCAGCATTTT. Translated: CASSYLTGRSQPQHF.

The J gene is TRBJ2-3, the V gene TRBV5-4, with 9 nucleotides matching TRBD1. Germline CDR1 and CDR2: SGHNT and YYREEE (reference sequence). This CDR3 has 13 amino acids. V was clipped by 4 bases and J by 6 bases; unmatched bases: 3. CDR3 nucleotide sequence: TGTGCCAGCAGCCAAGGACAGGGGGATACGCAGTATTTT. Its protein is CASSQGQGDTQYF. Combining the CDR3 with reference TRBV5-4 and TRBJ2-3 gives the whole variable domain ETGVTQSPTHLIKTRGQQVTLRCSSQSGHNTVSWYQQALGQGPQFIFQYYREEENGRGNFPPRFSGLQFPNYSSELNVNALELDDSALYLCASSQGQGDTQYFGPGTRLTVL.

With regard to this clone: The sample holds other DNA sequences that translate to the same CDR3. The chain carries TRBV7-9 and TRBJ2-1; TRBD2 agrees at 10 bases. Trimming at V came to 6 bases and at J to 2 bases, leaving 7 bases not matched to a gene. Germline values: CDR1 SEHNR, CDR2 FQNEAQ (reference sequence). CDR3 length: 16 amino acids. Written as DNA, the CDR3 is TGTGCCAGCAGTTATAGCGGGGGGCGGACCTACAATGAGCAGTTCTTC. Translation: CASSYSGGRTYNEQFF.

The rearrangement links TRBV27 to TRBJ1-6; TRBD1 matches 9 bases. Germline V gene sequence: CDR1 MNHEY, CDR2 SMNVEV (reference sequence). The CDR3 length is 15 residues. V lost 10 bases, J lost 1 base, and 5 bases stayed unmatched. CDR3 coding DNA: TGTGCCACCTCGGACAGGGGTTCCTATAATTCACCCCTCCACTTT. This translates into CATSDRGSYNSPLHF.

V is TRBV20-1 and J is TRBJ1-2, with a possible D match to TRBD1 (5 bases). CDR3 size: 11 residues. Germline V gene data show CDR1 as DFQATT and CDR2 as SNEGSKA (reference sequence). V was cut by 4 bases and J by 2 bases, with 5 bases left in between. CDR3 region: CSATGNYGYTF. For the CDR3, the DNA is TGCAGTGCTACAGGGAACTATGGCTACACCTTC.

This chain uses TRBV19 with TRBJ2-2; TRBD1 matches 7 bases. The J segment lost 4 bases and the V segment lost 6 bases, leaving 5 bases of the junction unmatched. The CDR3 has 14 amino acids. CDR1 is LNHDA and CDR2 is SQIVND in the germline V gene (reference sequence). The chain's CDR3 is CASSLTGSTGELFF. In DNA form, the CDR3 reads TGTGCCAGTAGCTTGACAGGGTCCACCGGGGAGCTGTTTTTT.

A single count supports this clone. An end of the junction does not agree with germline; a read error may underlie this. The rearrangement links TRBV7-7 to TRBJ1-1; 7 nucleotides align to TRBD1. This CDR3 spans 15 amino acids. Germline assignment: CDR1 SSHAT and CDR2 FNYEAQ (reference sequence). The CDR3 nucleotides read TGTGCTAGCAGCCACTATCGACAGGGAGGTACTGAAGCTTTCTTT. Translation gives CASSHYRQGGTEAFF.